Below are 18 T cell receptor beta chains sequenced from a single sample in a study of shared clonotypes between healthy human individuals. Only in-frame clones appear in the TCRdb table, and some are missing; sequencing was by immunoSEQ multiplex PCR. The table lists hundreds of thousands of clones, 97% of them singletons. The sequencing input was naive CD4+ T cells sorted from blood. Noted subset: CD45RA+ positively selected. The receptor set was obtained from a woman in her twenties or thirties in good health.

The chain couples TRBV6-6 to TRBJ2-5, with D tentatively TRBD1 (5 bases). CDR1 and CDR2 from the germline V gene are MNHNY and SVGAGI (reference sequence). The CDR3 length is 13 residues. V was shortened by 4 bases and J by 5 bases, with 11 bases between the two germline ends. Here the CDR3 reads CASSSRVQETQYF. CDR3 DNA sequence: TGTGCCAGCAGTTCCAGGGTGCAGGAGACCCAGTACTTC.

This rearrangement joins TRBV10-3 to TRBJ2-2, with D unclear. Germline-derived CDR1 and CDR2 are ENHRY and SYGVKD. The CDR3 totals 15 residues. V lost 3 bases to trimming and J lost 7 bases, with 15 bases between them. This CDR3 is CAISDLDRAVGELFF. The CDR3 nucleotides are TGTGCCATCAGTGATCTAGATCGGGCAGTCGGGGAGCTGTTTTTT.

J is TRBJ2-7 and V is TRBV13; 7 nucleotides match TRBD2. Germline assignment: CDR1 PRHDT and CDR2 FYEKMQ (reference sequence). This CDR3 has 14 residues. The ends lost 6 bases at V and 1 base at J; junction bases unmatched: 6. The CDR3 loop reads CASRSSGKSYEQYF. CDR3 bases: TGTGCCAGCAGGTCTAGCGGAAAATCCTACGAGCAGTACTTC.

The J gene is TRBJ1-4, the V gene TRBV2; the D gene is possibly TRBD1 (5 bases). V shed 6 bases and J shed 0 bases, with 11 bases lying between them. Germline V gene lookup returns CDR1 SNHLY and CDR2 FYNNEI. The CDR3 sequence is 15 residues long. The DNA of the CDR3 is TGTGCCAGCAGGGGCCTGACAGCAACTAATGAAAAACTGTTTTTT. Protein sequence: CASRGLTATNEKLFF.

The gene calls are TRBV19 and TRBJ1-2, with D possibly TRBD1 on 6 matching bases. V lost 5 bases, J lost 2 bases, and 15 bases lay in between. Germline CDR1 LNHDA, CDR2 SQIVND (reference sequence). The CDR3 covers 15 residues. The chain's CDR3 is CASSALGQGNYGYTF. The CDR3 region has the DNA TGTGCCAGTAGTGCGCTGGGGCAGGGGAACTATGGCTACACCTTC. The whole variable domain, filled in from reference TRBV19 and TRBJ1-2, reads DGGITQSPKYLFRKEGQNVTLSCEQNLNHDAMYWYRQDPGQGLRLIYYSQIVNDFQKGDIAEGYSVSREKKESFPLTVTSAQKNPTAFYLCASSALGQGNYGYTFGSGTRLTVV.

The chain employs TRBV28 and TRBJ1-5; no definite D call. The CDR3 totals 12 residues. V lost 8 bases to trimming and J lost 7 bases, with 12 bases between them. Germline CDR1 is MDHEN and CDR2 is SYDVKM. The CDR3 is CASRVRGQPQHF. CDR3 coding DNA: TGTGCCAGCCGGGTGAGAGGACAGCCCCAGCATTTT.

V usage is TRBV10-2 and J usage is TRBJ2-7, with 7 positions matching TRBD1. Germline values: CDR1 WSHSY, CDR2 SAAADI. The CDR3 has 14 amino acids. V was clipped by 2 bases and J by 5 bases; unmatched bases: 6. The CDR3 is CASSENRGLNEQYF. The CDR3 nucleotides read TGCGCCAGCAGTGAGAACAGGGGTCTCAACGAGCAGTACTTC.

The V and J genes are TRBV6-6 and TRBJ1-3; D is unclear. This CDR3 is built from 16 residues. Trimming took off 0 bases at V and 0 bases at J, with 9 bases between the two ends. Germline CDR1 reads MNHNY; CDR2 reads SVGAGI (reference sequence). In DNA form, the CDR3 reads TGTGCCAGCAGTTACTCTCGGGAGGGCTCTGGAAACACCATATATTTT. It yields the protein CASSYSREGSGNTIYF.

The chain has TRBV11-3 and TRBJ2-7; possibly TRBD1 or TRBD2 for D (5 bases each). Per the germline V gene, CDR1 is SGHNT and CDR2 is YENEEA. V gave up 5 bases and J gave up 6 bases, with 11 bases separating them. The CDR3 has 12 amino acids. Here the CDR3 DNA reads TGTGCCAGCAGCGGGACGGCGGCCGAGCAGTACTTC. This sequence encodes CASSGTAAEQYF.

The chain links TRBV28 to TRBJ2-3; TRBD2 aligns across 10 bases. Losses at the gene ends were 5 bases for V and 3 bases for J; bases not matched to a gene: 5. CDR1 MDHEN and CDR2 SYDVKM come from the germline V gene. There are 15 residues in the CDR3. The CDR3 nucleotides read TGTGCCAGCAGTCCAGCGGGAGGGGGTACAGATACGCAGTATTTT. Protein: CASSPAGGGTDTQYF.

A single count supports this clone. The chain carries TRBV2 and TRBJ1-5; D might be TRBD1 (5 bases). CDR1 SNHLY and CDR2 FYNNEI come from the germline V gene. The CDR3 is 16 amino acids. Trimming stripped 2 bases from V and 3 bases from J, with 14 bases between. The chain's CDR3 is CASSERGSMNNQPQHF. CDR3 nucleotide sequence: TGTGCCAGCAGTGAACGGGGCAGCATGAACAATCAGCCCCAGCATTTT.

CDR3 region: CASSLALGPTQYF. In DNA, the CDR3 is TGTGCCAGCAGCTTAGCCCTGGGACCGACGCAGTATTTT. The chain joins TRBV7-6 to TRBJ2-3; either TRBD1 or TRBD2 may fit D (5 bases each). Deletions cut 0 bases from V and 9 bases from J, with 10 bases between. Germline CDR1 reads SGHVS; CDR2 reads FNYEAQ. The CDR3 has 13 residues.

The V call is TRBV7-8, the J call TRBJ1-5; D remains unclear. V was shortened by 1 base and J by 5 bases, with 6 bases between the two germline ends. This CDR3 has 13 residues. Looked up from germline, CDR1 is SGHVS and CDR2 is FQNEAQ. The DNA of the CDR3 is TGTGCCAGCAGCTTAGGGTGGGATCAGCCCCAGCATTTT. It is translated as CASSLGWDQPQHF.

This chain connects TRBV7-2 to TRBJ2-6; D is perhaps TRBD1 (6 bases). Per the germline V gene, CDR1 is SGHTA and CDR2 is FQGNSA. V lost 3 bases and J 0 bases, leaving 12 bases between the germline ends. This CDR3 contains 17 residues. In DNA form, the CDR3 reads TGTGCCAGCAGCTTTAGGGGACACCTCTCTGGGGCCAACGTCCTGACTTTC. It is translated as CASSFRGHLSGANVLTF.

The chain couples TRBV7-6 to TRBJ1-4, with D tentatively TRBD1 (5 bases). CDR1 and CDR2 from the germline V gene are SGHVS and FNYEAQ. The CDR3 runs to 15 residues. Deletions cut 6 bases from V and 7 bases from J, with 18 bases between. The CDR3: CASSGLRGGGEKLFF. CDR3 bases: TGTGCCAGCAGTGGTTTGCGGGGCGGAGGTGAAAAACTGTTTTTT.

The gene calls are TRBV10-2 and TRBJ1-2; D perhaps matches TRBD1 (5 bases). Germline CDR1 is WSHSY and CDR2 is SAAADI. The V and J ends lost 7 bases and 1 base respectively, with 13 bases between them. The CDR3 covers 14 residues. The CDR3 here is CASTPRGINYGYTF. DNA for the CDR3: TGCGCCAGCACGCCCCGGGGGATTAACTATGGCTACACCTTC.

The rearrangement links TRBV7-9 to TRBJ1-1; no reliable D call. The CDR3 loop spans 13 amino acids. V dropped 2 bases and J dropped 2 bases, with 6 bases sitting between them. Germline CDR1 SEHNR, CDR2 FQNEAQ (reference sequence). CDR3 region: CASSLTDNTEAFF. CDR3 DNA: TGTGCCAGCAGCTTAACCGACAACACTGAAGCTTTCTTT.

This chain's CDR3 is CAISGRHTEAFF. The CDR3, as DNA: TGTGCCATCAGTGGGCGACACACTGAAGCTTTCTTT. The J gene is TRBJ1-1, the V gene TRBV10-3; no definite D call. The length of the CDR3 is 12 residues. The V end was cut by 4 bases, the J end by 3 bases, with 6 bases between. CDR1 is ENHRY, CDR2 SYGVKD, per germline.